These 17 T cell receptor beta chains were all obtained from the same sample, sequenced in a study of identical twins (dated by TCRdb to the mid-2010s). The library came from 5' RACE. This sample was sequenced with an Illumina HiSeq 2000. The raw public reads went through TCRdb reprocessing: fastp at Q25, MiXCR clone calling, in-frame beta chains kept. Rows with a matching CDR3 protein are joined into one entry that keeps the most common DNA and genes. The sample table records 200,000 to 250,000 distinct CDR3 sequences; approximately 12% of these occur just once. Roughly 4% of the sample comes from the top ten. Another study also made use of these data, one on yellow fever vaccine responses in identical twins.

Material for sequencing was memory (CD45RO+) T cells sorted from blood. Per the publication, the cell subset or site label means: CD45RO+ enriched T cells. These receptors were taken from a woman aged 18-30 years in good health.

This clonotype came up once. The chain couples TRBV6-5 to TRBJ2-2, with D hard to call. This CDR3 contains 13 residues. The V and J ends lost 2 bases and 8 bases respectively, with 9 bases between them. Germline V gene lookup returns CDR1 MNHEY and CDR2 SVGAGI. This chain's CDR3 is CASSYSLGGELFF. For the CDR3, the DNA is TGTGCCAGCAGTTACAGTTTGGGTGGGGAGCTGTTTTTT.

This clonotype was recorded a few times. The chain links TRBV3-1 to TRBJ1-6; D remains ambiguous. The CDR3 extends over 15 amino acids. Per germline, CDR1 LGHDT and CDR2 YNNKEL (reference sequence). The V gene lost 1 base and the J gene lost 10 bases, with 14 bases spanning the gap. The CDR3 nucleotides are TGTGCCAGCAGCCAAGCCCGGGGAACTGACTCACCCCTCCACTTT. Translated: CASSQARGTDSPLHF.

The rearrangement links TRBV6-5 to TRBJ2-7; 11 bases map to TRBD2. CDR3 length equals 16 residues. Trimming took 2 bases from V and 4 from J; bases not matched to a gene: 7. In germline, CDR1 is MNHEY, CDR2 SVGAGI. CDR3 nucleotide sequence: TGTGCCAGCAGTTACCAAATTAGCGGGAGGGGTTACGAGCAGTACTTC. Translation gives CASSYQISGRGYEQYF.

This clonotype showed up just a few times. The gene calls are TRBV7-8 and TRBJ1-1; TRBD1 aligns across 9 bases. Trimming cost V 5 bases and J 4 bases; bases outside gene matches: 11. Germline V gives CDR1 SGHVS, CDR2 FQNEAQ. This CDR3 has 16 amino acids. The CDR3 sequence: CASSPRQGVEGTEAFF. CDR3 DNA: TGTGCCAGCAGCCCAAGACAGGGGGTGGAGGGCACTGAAGCTTTCTTT.

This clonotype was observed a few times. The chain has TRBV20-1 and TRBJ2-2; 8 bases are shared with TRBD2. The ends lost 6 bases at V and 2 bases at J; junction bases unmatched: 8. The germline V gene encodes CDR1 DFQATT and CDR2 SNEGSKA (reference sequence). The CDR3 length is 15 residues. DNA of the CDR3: TGCAGTGCGTCGGCTAGCGGGCCTAACACCGGGGAGCTGTTTTTT. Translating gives CSASASGPNTGELFF.

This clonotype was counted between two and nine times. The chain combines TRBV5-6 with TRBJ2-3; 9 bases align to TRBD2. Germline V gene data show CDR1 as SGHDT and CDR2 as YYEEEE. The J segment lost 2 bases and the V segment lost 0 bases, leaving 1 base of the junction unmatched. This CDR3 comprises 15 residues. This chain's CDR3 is CASSLERGDTDTQYF. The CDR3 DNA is TGTGCCAGCAGCTTGGAGCGGGGGGACACAGATACGCAGTATTTT.

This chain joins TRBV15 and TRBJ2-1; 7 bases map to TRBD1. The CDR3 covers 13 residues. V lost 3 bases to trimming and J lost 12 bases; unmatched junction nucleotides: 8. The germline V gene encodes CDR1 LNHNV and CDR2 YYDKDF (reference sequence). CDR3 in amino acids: CATSRARQGSQFF. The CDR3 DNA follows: TGTGCCACCAGCAGGGCCAGACAGGGTTCGCAGTTCTTC.

The CDR3 here is CSARSGFTYEQYF. DNA of the CDR3: TGCAGTGCTAGATCAGGGTTTACCTACGAGCAGTACTTC. This chain joins TRBV20-1 and TRBJ2-7, with D tentatively TRBD1 (5 bases). The CDR3 contains 13 residues. Germline V lookup: CDR1 DFQATT, CDR2 SNEGSKA (reference sequence). Trimming left V 2 bases short and J 2 bases short, with 10 bases between.

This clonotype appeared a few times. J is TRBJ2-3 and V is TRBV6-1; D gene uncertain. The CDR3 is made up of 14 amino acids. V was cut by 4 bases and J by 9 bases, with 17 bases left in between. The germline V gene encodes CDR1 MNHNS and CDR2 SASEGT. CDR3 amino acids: CASSVGSEVETQYF. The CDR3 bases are TGTGCCAGCAGTGTTGGCTCCGAAGTGGAGACGCAGTATTTT.

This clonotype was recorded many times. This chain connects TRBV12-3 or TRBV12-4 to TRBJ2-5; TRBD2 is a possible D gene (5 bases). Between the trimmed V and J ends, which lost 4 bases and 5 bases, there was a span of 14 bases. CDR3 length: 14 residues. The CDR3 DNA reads TGTGCCAGCAGTTCCTCGGGGAGTGGGGAGACCCAGTACTTC. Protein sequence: CASSSSGSGETQYF.

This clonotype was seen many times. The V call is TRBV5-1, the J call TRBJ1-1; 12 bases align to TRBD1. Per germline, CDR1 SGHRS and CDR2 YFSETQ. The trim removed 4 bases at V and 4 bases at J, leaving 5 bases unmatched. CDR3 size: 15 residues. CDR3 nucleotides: TGCGCCAGCAGCCCTGGGACAGGGGGCAGCACTGAAGCTTTCTTT. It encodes CASSPGTGGSTEAFF.

CDR3 DNA sequence: TGTGCCAGCAGGAAAACAGGGGGCGGGGATACGCAGTATTTT. Translation gives CASRKTGGGDTQYF. This chain connects TRBV28 to TRBJ2-3, with 9 bases matching TRBD1. The CDR3 length is 14 residues. V lost 6 bases to trimming and J lost 6 bases; unmatched junction nucleotides: 7. CDR1 and CDR2 from the germline V gene are MDHEN and SYDVKM.

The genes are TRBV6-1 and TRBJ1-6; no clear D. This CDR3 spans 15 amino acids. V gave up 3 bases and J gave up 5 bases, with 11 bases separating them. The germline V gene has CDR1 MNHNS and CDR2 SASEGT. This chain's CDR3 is CASSDGSYNNSPLHF. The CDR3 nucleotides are TGTGCCAGCAGTGACGGGTCGTATAATAATTCACCCCTCCACTTT.

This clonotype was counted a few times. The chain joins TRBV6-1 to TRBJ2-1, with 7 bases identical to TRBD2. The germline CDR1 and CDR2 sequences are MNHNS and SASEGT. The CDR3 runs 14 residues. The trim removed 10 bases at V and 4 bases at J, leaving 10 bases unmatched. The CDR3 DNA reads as TGTGCCACCAGGTCTAGCGGAATTTACAATGAGCAGTTCTTC. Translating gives CATRSSGIYNEQFF.

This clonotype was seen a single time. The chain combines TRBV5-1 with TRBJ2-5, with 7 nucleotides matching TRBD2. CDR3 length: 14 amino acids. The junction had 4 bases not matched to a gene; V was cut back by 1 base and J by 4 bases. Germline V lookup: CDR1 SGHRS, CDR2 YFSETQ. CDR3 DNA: TGCGCCAGCAGCTTGAGGGGCGGGGGAGAGACCCAGTACTTC. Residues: CASSLRGGGETQYF.

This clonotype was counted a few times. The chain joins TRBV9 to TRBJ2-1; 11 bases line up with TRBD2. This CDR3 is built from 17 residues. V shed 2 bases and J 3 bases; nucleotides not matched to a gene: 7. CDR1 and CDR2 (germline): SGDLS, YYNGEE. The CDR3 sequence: CASSVDSGTSGYNEQFF. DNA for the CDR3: TGTGCCAGCAGCGTGGATTCCGGGACTAGCGGCTACAATGAGCAGTTCTTC.

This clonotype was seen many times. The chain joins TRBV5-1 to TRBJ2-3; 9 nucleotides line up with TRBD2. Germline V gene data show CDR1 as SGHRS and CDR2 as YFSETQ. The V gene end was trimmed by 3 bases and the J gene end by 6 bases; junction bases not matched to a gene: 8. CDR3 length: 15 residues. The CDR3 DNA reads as TGCGCCAGCAGCTCCGGGACTAGCTTTAGGGATACGCAGTATTTT. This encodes CASSSGTSFRDTQYF.